The rows below give T cell receptor beta chains drawn from one sample of a study of blood T cell repertoires in COVID-19. The data were produced by immunoSEQ multiplex PCR, yet TCRdb's version contains in-frame clones alone and is incomplete. The data show around 160,000 clones, just under 85% seen once. Input material: peripheral blood. These receptor sequences come from a woman aged 40 to 50 with active or convalescent COVID-19. The CDR3 runs from the conserved cysteine through the conserved F or W. A D gene is named only where the DNA matches it firmly. A clone size is listed for some rows: how often the clone was seen (once, few, many), or a class if it is expanded.

NA	TRBJ2-5	NA	TRBV27	TGTGCCGGCAGCCTACGGAGGTGGCAGGCGGGAACCCAAGAGGGGACCCAGTACTTC	CAGSLRRWQAGTQEGTQYF
TRBD1	TRBJ1-1	NA	TRBV5-5	TGTGCCAGCAGCTCGACAGGGCTTGGCACTGAAGCTTTCTTT	CASSSTGLGTEAFF
TRBD1	TRBJ1-2	few	TRBV6-5	TGTGCCAGCAGTTACTCAGGGGCAGGGGGAGGTGGCTACACCTTC	CASSYSGAGGGGYTF
NA	TRBJ1-3	NA	TRBV3-1/TRBV3-2	TGTGCCAGCAGCCAGGGGGCCCGTAGAAACACCATATATTTT	CASSQGARRNTIYF
NA	TRBJ1-1	NA	TRBV4-1	TGCGCCAGCAGCCAAGATGGTGTTGGGCGTTACGGCTGGAACACTGAAGCTTTCTTT	CASSQDGVGRYGWNTEAFF
NA	TRBJ1-2	NA	TRBV27	TGTGCCAGCGCCAATGCAGGGCCAGCTAACTATGGCTACACCTTC	CASANAGPANYGYTF
NA	TRBJ2-3	NA	TRBV29-1	TGCAGCGTTGGGGGGGGGCTTAGCACAGATACGCAGTATTTT	CSVGGGLSTDTQYF
NA	TRBJ1-1	NA	TRBV18	TGTGCCAGCTCCCCGGTTGTTGGCACTGAAGCTTTCTTT	CASSPVVGTEAFF
NA	TRBJ2-5	NA	TRBV28	TGTGCCAGCAGTTTAGCTACAGGGTTGGCAGAGACCCAGTACTTC	CASSLATGLAETQYF
NA	TRBJ2-1	NA	TRBV21-1	TGTGCCAGCAGCGAAAAGGGACAGTACAATGAGCAGTTCTTC	CASSEKGQYNEQFF
NA	TRBJ2-3	NA	TRBV19	TGTGCCAGTAGTGTCGATGGTGGAGACAGTTACACAGATACGCAGTATTTT	CASSVDGGDSYTDTQYF
TRBD1	TRBJ1-1	NA	TRBV19	TGTGCCAGCTTCGACAGGGGGCGATGGAACACTGAAGCTTTCTTT	CASFDRGRWNTEAFF
TRBD2	TRBJ2-1	NA	TRBV27	TGTGCCAGCAGTCCCCGACTAGCGGGACCCTACAATGAGCAGTTCTTC	CASSPRLAGPYNEQFF
NA	TRBJ1-5	NA	TRBV27	TGTGCCAGCAGTTTAGGAGGGTTTCAGCCCCAGCATTTT	CASSLGGFQPQHF
NA	TRBJ1-1	NA	TRBV18	TGTGCCAGCTCACCCGGACAGAACACTGAAGCTTTCTTT	CASSPGQNTEAFF
NA	TRBJ1-1	NA	TRBV7-2	TGTGCCAGCAGCTTACAGGCCCCACGGCTTAACACTGAAGCTTTCTTT	CASSLQAPRLNTEAFF
NA	TRBJ1-5	NA	TRBV27	TGTGCCAGCAGCCCAGGGGTCAATCAGCCCCAGCATTTT	CASSPGVNQPQHF
NA	TRBJ2-5	NA	TRBV5-6	TGTGCCAGCAGCTTGGCCGGAGCTGGGGAGACCCAGTACTTC	CASSLAGAGETQYF
NA	TRBJ1-1	NA	TRBV14	TGTGCCAGCAGCCAAGATACGGTGAACACTGAAGCTTTCTTT	CASSQDTVNTEAFF
TRBD1	TRBJ1-2	NA	TRBV7-2	TGTGCCAGCAGCTTAGTGGTCGGCAGGGGGGTGCGTGGCTACACCTTC	CASSLVVGRGVRGYTF
NA	TRBJ1-2	NA	TRBV3-1/TRBV3-2	TGTGCCAGCAGCCTTCCCAGGGGTGATGGCTACACCTTC	CASSLPRGDGYTF
NA	TRBJ1-1	NA	TRBV19	TGTGCCAGTACTTATTCGACTACTCAGACTGAAGCTTTCTTT	CASTYSTTQTEAFF
NA	TRBJ2-2	once	TRBV27	TGTGCCAGCAAGGGCGGGGGACACCTGAACACCGGGGAGCTGTTTTTT	CASKGGGHLNTGELFF
TRBD1	TRBJ1-1	NA	TRBV19	TGTGCCAGTCGGCGACGCGTTCTAGGGACAGGGAACCCCGCCGGGACTGAAGCTTTCTTT	CASRRRVLGTGNPAGTEAFF
NA	TRBJ1-3	NA	TRBV12-3/TRBV12-4	TGTGCCAGCAGTTTAGCTTTGGAGCTTCCCATATATTTT	CASSLALELPIYF